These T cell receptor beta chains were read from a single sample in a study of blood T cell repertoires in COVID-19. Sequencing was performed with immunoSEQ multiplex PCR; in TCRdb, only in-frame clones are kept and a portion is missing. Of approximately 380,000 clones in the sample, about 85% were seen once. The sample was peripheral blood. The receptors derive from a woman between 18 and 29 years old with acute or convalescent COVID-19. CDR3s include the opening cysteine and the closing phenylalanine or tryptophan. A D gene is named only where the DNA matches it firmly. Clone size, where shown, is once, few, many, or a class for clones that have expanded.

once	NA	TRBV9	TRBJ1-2	TGTGCCAGCAGCGAACAGGGCAAGGGTGGCTACACCTTC	CASSEQGKGGYTF
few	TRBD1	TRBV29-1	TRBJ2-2	TGCAGCGTTGCAGGGGGCCAGTCTACCGGGGAGCTGTTTTTT	CSVAGGQSTGELFF
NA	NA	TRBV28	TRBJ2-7	TGTGCCAGCGAGCGAGGGGGAGTAGACGAGCAGTACTTC	CASERGGVDEQYF
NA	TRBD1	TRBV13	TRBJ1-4	TGTGCCAGCAGCTCTAGGGGACAGGGGGCTTATGAAAAACTGTTTTTT	CASSSRGQGAYEKLFF
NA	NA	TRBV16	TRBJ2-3	TGTGCCAGCAGCCAAGGTAGTAGCACAGATACGCAGTATTTT	CASSQGSSTDTQYF
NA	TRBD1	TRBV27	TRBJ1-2	TGTGCCAGCAGTCCGCCCGACAGGGGTGGGGGCTATGGCTACACCTTC	CASSPPDRGGGYGYTF
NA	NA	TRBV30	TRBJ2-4	TGTGCCTGGAGGCCGGACTCTCGGGCCAAAAACATTCAGTACTTC	CAWRPDSRAKNIQYF
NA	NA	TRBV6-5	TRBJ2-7	TGTGCCAGCACTCAGACGGGGGGCAGGGACGAGCAGTACTTC	CASTQTGGRDEQYF
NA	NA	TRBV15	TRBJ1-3	TGTGCCACCAGCAGAGATTTTCTCAGCTCTGGAAACACCATATATTTT	CATSRDFLSSGNTIYF
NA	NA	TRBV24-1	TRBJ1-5	TGTGCCACCAGTGTGTCCGGGGGCAATCAGCCCCAGCATTTT	CATSVSGGNQPQHF
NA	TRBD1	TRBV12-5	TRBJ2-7	TGTGCTAGTGGTCCGACAGGGAACGAGCAGTACTTC	CASGPTGNEQYF
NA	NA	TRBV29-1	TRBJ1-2	TGCAGCGTTGGGTCCGGAGGGAACTATGGCTACACCTTC	CSVGSGGNYGYTF
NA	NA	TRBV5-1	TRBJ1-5	TGCGCCAGCAGCTTTGCAGGGCTCAATCAGCCCCAGCATTTT	CASSFAGLNQPQHF
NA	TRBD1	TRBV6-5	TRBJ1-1	TGTGCCACAGACAGGGGGCCGTTCGGCACTGAAGCTTTCTTT	CATDRGPFGTEAFF
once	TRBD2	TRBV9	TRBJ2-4	TGTGCCAGCAGCCCAAAGGGGAGGGTTCAAAACATTCAGTACTTC	CASSPKGRVQNIQYF
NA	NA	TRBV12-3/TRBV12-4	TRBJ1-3	TGTGCCAGCGGCGGGTCCTCTGGAAACACCATATATTTT	CASGGSSGNTIYF
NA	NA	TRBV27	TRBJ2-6	TGTGCCAGCAGTGTAGGGGGGGAAAGCTCTGGGGCCAACGTCCTGACTTTC	CASSVGGESSGANVLTF
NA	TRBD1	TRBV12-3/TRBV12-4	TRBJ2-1	TGTGCCAGCAGTTTCGGGACAGGGGGCGTTCGGTTCTTC	CASSFGTGGVRFF